The clone carrying this T cell receptor beta chain was found many times. TCRdb keeps only in-frame clones here, not all; method: immunoSEQ multiplex PCR. The sample holds around 190,000 clones, about 79% seen once. The record originates from a study of blood T cell repertoires in COVID-19. The CDR3 spans 15 residues. The germline gives CDR1 SGHTA, CDR2 FQGNSA. Trimming pared 2 bases from V and 1 base from J, leaving 12 bases between. The chain carries TRBV7-2 and TRBJ2-7; D perhaps matches TRBD2 (5 bases). Material: peripheral blood. This sequence was found in a human donor in a cohort sampled during active COVID-19. In DNA, the CDR3 is TGTGCCAGCAGCTTAAGGGCGGGCGGATCCTACGAGCAGTACTTC. Protein sequence: CASSLRAGGSYEQYF.